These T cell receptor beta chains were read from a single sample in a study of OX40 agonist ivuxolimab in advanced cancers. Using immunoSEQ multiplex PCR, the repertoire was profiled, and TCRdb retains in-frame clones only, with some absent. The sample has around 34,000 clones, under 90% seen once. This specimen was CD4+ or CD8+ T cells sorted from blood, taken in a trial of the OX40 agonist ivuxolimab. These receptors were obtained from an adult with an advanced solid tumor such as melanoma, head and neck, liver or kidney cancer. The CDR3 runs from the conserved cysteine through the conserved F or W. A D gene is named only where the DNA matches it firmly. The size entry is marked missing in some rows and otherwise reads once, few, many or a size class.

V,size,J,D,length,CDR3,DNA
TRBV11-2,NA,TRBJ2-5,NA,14,CASSSQRAQETQYF,TGTGCCAGCAGCTCGCAGCGGGCGCAAGAGACCCAGTACTTC
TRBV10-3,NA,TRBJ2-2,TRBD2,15,CAISEGRGNTGELFF,TGTGCCATCAGTGAGGGGAGGGGGAACACCGGGGAGCTGTTTTTT
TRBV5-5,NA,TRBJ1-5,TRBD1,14,CASSRTGTHQPQHF,TGTGCCAGCAGCAGGACAGGGACGCATCAGCCCCAGCATTTT
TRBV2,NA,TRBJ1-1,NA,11,CASSKNTEAFF,TGTGCCAGCAGTAAGAACACTGAAGCTTTCTTT
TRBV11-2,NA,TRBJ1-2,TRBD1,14,CASSELQGRDGYTF,TGTGCCAGCAGCGAGTTACAGGGGAGGGATGGCTACACCTTC
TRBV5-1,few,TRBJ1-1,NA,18,CASSRVLVRGEMNTEAFF,TGCGCCAGCAGCCGAGTGTTAGTTCGGGGCGAAATGAACACTGAAGCTTTCTTT
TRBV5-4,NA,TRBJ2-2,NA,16,CASSRDPDRNTGELFF,TGTGCCAGCAGCCGGGACCCCGACAGGAACACCGGGGAGCTGTTTTTT
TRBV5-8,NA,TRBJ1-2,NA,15,CASVNEGIGLYGYTF,TGTGCCAGCGTTAACGAGGGGATCGGGCTCTATGGCTACACCTTC
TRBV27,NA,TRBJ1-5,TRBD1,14,CATRKTGPHQPQHF,TGTGCCACCAGGAAGACAGGGCCTCATCAGCCCCAGCATTTT
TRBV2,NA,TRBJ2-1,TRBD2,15,CASSGASGRGNEQFF,TGTGCCAGCAGTGGTGCTAGCGGGAGGGGGAATGAGCAGTTCTTC
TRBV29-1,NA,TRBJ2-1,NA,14,CSVEGDRVVNEQFF,TGCAGCGTTGAAGGCGATAGAGTGGTCAATGAGCAGTTCTTC
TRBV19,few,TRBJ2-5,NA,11,CASSQEGAQYF,TGTGCCAGTAGCCAGGAGGGGGCCCAGTACTTC
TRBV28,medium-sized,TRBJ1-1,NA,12,CASGHDNTEAFF,TGTGCCAGCGGACACGATAACACTGAAGCTTTCTTT
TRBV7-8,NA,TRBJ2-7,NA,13,CASSQIASYEQYF,TGTGCCAGCAGCCAAATAGCGTCCTACGAGCAGTACTTC
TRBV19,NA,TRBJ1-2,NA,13,CASTPDRSYGYTF,TGTGCCAGTACCCCCGACAGGAGCTATGGCTACACCTTC
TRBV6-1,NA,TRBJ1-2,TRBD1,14,CASSGDRTVYGYTF,TGTGCCAGCAGTGGGGACAGAACAGTCTATGGCTACACCTTC
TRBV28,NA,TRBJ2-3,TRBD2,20,CASSPWGTSPDWGPTDTQYF,TGTGCCAGCAGCCCCTGGGGGACTAGCCCGGACTGGGGCCCCACAGATACGCAGTATTTT
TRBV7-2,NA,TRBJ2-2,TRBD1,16,CASSQDRGIYTGELFF,TGTGCCAGCAGCCAGGACAGGGGAATTTACACCGGGGAGCTGTTTTTT
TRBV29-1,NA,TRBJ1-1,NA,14,CSASQGVGNTEAFF,TGCAGCGCCTCCCAGGGAGTTGGGAACACTGAAGCTTTCTTT
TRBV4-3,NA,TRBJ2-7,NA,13,CASSQVLGEEQYF,TGCGCCAGCAGCCAAGTCTTAGGGGAAGAGCAGTACTTC
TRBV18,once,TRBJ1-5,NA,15,CASSPVGNSNQPQHF,TGTGCCAGCTCACCAGTCGGAAATAGCAATCAGCCCCAGCATTTT
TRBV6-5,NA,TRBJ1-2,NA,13,CATSGGAYYGYTF,TGTGCCACCTCCGGGGGGGCCTACTATGGCTACACCTTC
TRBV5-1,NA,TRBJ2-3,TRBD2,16,CASSPGLAGARDTQYF,TGCGCCAGCAGCCCGGGACTAGCGGGAGCGAGGGATACGCAGTATTTT
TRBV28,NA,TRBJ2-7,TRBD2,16,CASRELAGRAGYEQYF,TGTGCCAGCAGGGAGCTAGCGGGCCGGGCAGGGTACGAGCAGTACTTC
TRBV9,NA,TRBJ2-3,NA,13,CASSVKRADTQYF,TGTGCCAGCAGCGTAAAGAGGGCAGATACGCAGTATTTT
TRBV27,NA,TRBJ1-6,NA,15,CASSRTWETNSPLHF,TGTGCCAGCAGTCGGACTTGGGAGACTAATTCACCCCTCCACTTT
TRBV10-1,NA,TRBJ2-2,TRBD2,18,CASSEQGLANANTGELFF,TGCGCCAGCAGTGAACAGGGACTAGCGAACGCGAACACCGGGGAGCTGTTTTTT
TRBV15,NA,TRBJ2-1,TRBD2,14,CATWSGGALNEQFF,TGTGCCACATGGAGCGGGGGGGCTCTCAATGAGCAGTTCTTC
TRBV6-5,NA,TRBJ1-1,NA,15,CASSYSEDRHTEAFF,TGTGCCAGCAGTTACTCTGAGGACAGACACACTGAAGCTTTCTTT
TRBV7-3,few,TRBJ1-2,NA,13,CASSQQGYYGYTF,TGTGCCAGCAGCCAACAGGGATACTATGGCTACACCTTC
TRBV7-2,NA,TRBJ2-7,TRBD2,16,CASSSPGASGNYEQYF,TGTGCCAGCAGCTCCCCGGGGGCTAGCGGGAACTACGAGCAGTACTTC
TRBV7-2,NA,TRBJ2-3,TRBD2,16,CASSFSGTSGRDTQYF,TGTGCCAGCAGCTTTTCCGGGACTAGCGGGAGGGATACGCAGTATTTT
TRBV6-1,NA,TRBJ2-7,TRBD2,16,CASSERRTGGNYEQYF,TGTGCCAGCAGTGAACGCCGGACGGGAGGGAACTACGAGCAGTACTTC
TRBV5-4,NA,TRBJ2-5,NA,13,CASSLEFGETQYF,TGTGCCAGCAGCTTGGAGTTCGGAGAGACCCAGTACTTC
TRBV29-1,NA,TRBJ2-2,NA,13,CSVSPYEAGELFF,TGCAGCGTTTCCCCGTATGAGGCCGGGGAGCTGTTTTTT
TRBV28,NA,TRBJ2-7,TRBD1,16,CASSLVLTGATYEQYF,TGTGCCAGCAGTTTGGTTCTGACAGGGGCGACCTACGAGCAGTACTTC
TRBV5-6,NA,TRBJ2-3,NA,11,CASSFRSTQYF,TGTGCCAGCAGCTTTAGGTCTACGCAGTATTTT
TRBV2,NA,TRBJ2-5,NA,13,CASTAAQGETQYF,TGTGCCAGTACTGCGGCACAAGGAGAGACCCAGTACTTC
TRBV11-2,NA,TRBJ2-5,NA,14,CASSPKRGTETQYF,TGTGCCAGCAGCCCGAAGAGGGGCACGGAGACCCAGTACTTC
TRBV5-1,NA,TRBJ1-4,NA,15,CASSLAGPPEAKLFF,TGCGCCAGCAGCTTGGCCGGGCCGCCCGAGGCAAAACTGTTTTTT
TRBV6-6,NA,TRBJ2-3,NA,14,CASSPLGSTDTQYF,TGTGCCAGCAGCCCCCTAGGGTCGACAGATACGCAGTATTTT
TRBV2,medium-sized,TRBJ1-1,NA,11,CASSENTEAFF,TGTGCCAGCAGTGAAAACACTGAAGCTTTCTTT
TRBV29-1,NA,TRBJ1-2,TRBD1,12,CSVGQGHYGYTF,TGCAGCGTTGGACAGGGGCACTATGGCTACACCTTC
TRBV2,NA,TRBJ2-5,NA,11,CASSTGWTQYF,TGTGCCAGCTCGACGGGTTGGACCCAGTACTTC
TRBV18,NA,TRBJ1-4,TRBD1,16,CASSPVPTGTTEKLFF,TGTGCCAGCTCACCCGTTCCGACAGGGACTACTGAAAAACTGTTTTTT
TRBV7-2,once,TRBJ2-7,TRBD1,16,CASSGYPGQAGYEQYF,TGTGCCAGCAGCGGATATCCGGGACAGGCTGGGTACGAGCAGTACTTC
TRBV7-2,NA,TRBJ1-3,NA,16,CASSLAGQRSGNTIYF,TGTGCCAGCAGCTTAGCGGGGCAGCGCTCTGGAAACACCATATATTTT
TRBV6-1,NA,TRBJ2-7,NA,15,CASSEAGSPEYEQYF,TGTGCCAGCAGTGAAGCGGGGAGCCCAGAATACGAGCAGTACTTC
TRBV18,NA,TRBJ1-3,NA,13,CASSSGSGNTIYF,TGTGCCAGCTCATCCGGCTCTGGAAACACCATATATTTT
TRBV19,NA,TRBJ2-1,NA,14,CASTIRWGAGEQFF,TGTGCCAGTACCATCCGTTGGGGGGCGGGTGAGCAGTTCTTC
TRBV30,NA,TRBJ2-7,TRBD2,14,CAWSIGTSAAEQYF,TGTGCCTGGAGTATCGGGACTAGCGCCGCCGAGCAGTACTTC
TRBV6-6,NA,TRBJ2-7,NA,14,CASSYRLSEYEQYF,TGTGCCAGCAGTTACCGATTGAGCGAATACGAGCAGTACTTC